A selection of T cell receptor beta chains follows, all from one sample in a study of CD8 T cells in ankylosing spondylitis. One entry per CDR3 protein results from TCRdb running MiXCR on the 5' RACE reads. Among around 770,000 distinct CDR3 sequences listed, over 9.5% were seen once. The material sequenced was blood, either unsorted or a sorted T cell fraction (not recorded which). The source is a male donor with ankylosing spondylitis. CDR3s include the opening cysteine and the closing phenylalanine or tryptophan. A D gene is named only where the DNA matches it firmly. For some rows the clone size is stated as once, few or many, or as a class when expanded; others skip it.

D,V,size,length,J,DNA,CDR3
-,TRBV5-1,-,16,TRBJ2-5,TGCGCCAGCAGCTTCGGAGTGGGGCCGTACCAAGAGACCCAGTACTTC,CASSFGVGPYQETQYF
TRBD1,TRBV20-1,few,12,TRBJ2-3,TGCAGTCAGGGGGATAGTACAGATACGCAGTATTTT,CSQGDSTDTQYF
-,TRBV4-3,few,16,TRBJ1-2,TGCGCCAGCAGCCAAGGAGCGGCCTCCCTGAACTATGGCTACACCTTC,CASSQGAASLNYGYTF
-,TRBV4-2,-,13,TRBJ2-3,TGTGCCAGCAGCGGCGCTCGCACAGATACGCAGTATTTT,CASSGARTDTQYF
TRBD1,TRBV7-9,-,15,TRBJ2-7,TGTGCCAGCAGACGTACTACAGGGGGACACTACGAGCAGTACTTC,CASRRTTGGHYEQYF
TRBD1,TRBV2,-,14,TRBJ2-7,TGTGCCAGCAGCTCCGGGACAGGGATGCACGAGCAGTACTTC,CASSSGTGMHEQYF
-,TRBV20-1,many,13,TRBJ1-1,TGCAGTGCTAGAGACGGGAGGCGAACTGAAGCTTTCTTT,CSARDGRRTEAFF
TRBD2,TRBV5-1,-,20,TRBJ2-3,TGCGCCAGCAGCTTCCGGGGGTCTAGCGGGAGGGCCTGGAGCACAGATACGCAGTATTTT,CASSFRGSSGRAWSTDTQYF
-,TRBV7-2,-,15,TRBJ2-6,TGTGCCAGCAGAAAAGGAGTTTCTGGGGCCAACGTCCTGACTTTC,CASRKGVSGANVLTF
-,TRBV27,-,15,TRBJ2-5,TGTGCCAGCAGACGATTCCGGGACGCTCAAGAGACCCAGTACTTC,CASRRFRDAQETQYF
-,TRBV7-2,-,15,TRBJ2-1,TGTGCCAGCAGCTTCGTCCCGGGGGCATACAATGAGCAGTTCTTC,CASSFVPGAYNEQFF
-,TRBV27,few,13,TRBJ1-5,TGTGCCAGCAGTCCCACAGGGTATGCGACCCAGCATTTT,CASSPTGYATQHF
TRBD1,TRBV19,-,14,TRBJ2-7,TGTGCCAGTAAGCGACAGGGGAACTCCTACGAGCAGTACTTC,CASKRQGNSYEQYF
TRBD2,TRBV28,few,14,TRBJ2-5,TGTGCCAGCAGTGGGGGGGTGGAGCAAGAGACCCAGTACTTC,CASSGGVEQETQYF
TRBD2,TRBV6-5,few,14,TRBJ2-5,TGTGCCAGCAGTTACGATAGGGGAGGGCAGACCCAGTACTTC,CASSYDRGGQTQYF
-,TRBV15,few,15,TRBJ1-4,TGTGCCACCAGCAGAGATAGACTTACGAATGAAAAACTGTTTTTT,CATSRDRLTNEKLFF
TRBD2,TRBV20-1,many,16,TRBJ2-1,TGCAGTGCTAGAGCAAGCGGGAGGGACTCCTACAATGAGCAGTTCTTC,CSARASGRDSYNEQFF
TRBD1,TRBV7-2,few,15,TRBJ1-6,TGTGCCAGCAGCCTTACGGGACAGCATCATTCACCCCTCCACTTT,CASSLTGQHHSPLHF
TRBD2,TRBV20-1,-,12,TRBJ2-7,TGCAGTGCTGCAGCGGGAAAAGGCGAGCAGTACTTC,CSAAAGKGEQYF
-,TRBV6-5,-,15,TRBJ2-1,TGTGCCAGCAGTTATTCTCCACGGACGGACAATGAGCAGTTCTTC,CASSYSPRTDNEQFF
-,TRBV7-6,-,13,TRBJ2-7,TGTGCCAGCAGCTCGCGGGGCCACACGGAGCAGTACTTC,CASSSRGHTEQYF
TRBD2,TRBV29-1,few,11,TRBJ2-4,TGCAGCGTTTCCCCGGGGGGCATTCAGTACTTC,CSVSPGGIQYF
-,TRBV5-1,-,13,TRBJ1-2,TGCGCCAGCAGTTCGGGGACTACGGATGGCTACACCTTC,CASSSGTTDGYTF
-,TRBV7-2,few,14,TRBJ1-1,TGTGCCAGCAGCTTAAAGCTTCTGTGGACTGAAGCTTTCTTT,CASSLKLLWTEAFF
TRBD1,TRBV5-1,few,14,TRBJ2-7,TGCGCCAGCAGTACCGGGACAGGGGCGTCAGGGCAGTACTTC,CASSTGTGASGQYF
-,TRBV29-1,many,17,TRBJ2-1,TGCAGCGTTGAAGATCCTCTACTAGCCAGGAGGTACAATGAGCAGTTCTTC,CSVEDPLLARRYNEQFF
-,TRBV5-8,many,16,TRBJ2-5,TGTGCCAGCAGCTTTATGTCGGGGGCTATGGGAGAGACCCAGTACTTC,CASSFMSGAMGETQYF
-,TRBV12-3/TRBV12-4,many,13,TRBJ1-1,TGTGCCAGCAGAGGGACGGCGAACACTGAAGCTTTCTTT,CASRGTANTEAFF
-,TRBV20-1,-,13,TRBJ2-7,TGCAGTGCTAGAGCCGCTCCGTTCTACGAGCAGTACTTC,CSARAAPFYEQYF
TRBD1,TRBV12-3/TRBV12-4,-,15,TRBJ1-1,TGTGCCAGCATCGCAGACAGGGCTATGAACACTGAAGCTTTCTTT,CASIADRAMNTEAFF
TRBD2,TRBV7-8,few,14,TRBJ2-1,TGTGCCAGCAGCTTACATGGCGGGAGCCATGAGCAGTTCTTC,CASSLHGGSHEQFF
-,TRBV7-6,many,14,TRBJ2-1,TGTGCCAGCAGCTTAGTAGGGCCTGAAAATGAGCAGTTCTTC,CASSLVGPENEQFF
-,TRBV20-1,few,15,TRBJ1-5,TGCAGTGCTAGAGACCTAGGGAGGGATCGTCAGCCCCAGCATTTT,CSARDLGRDRQPQHF
-,TRBV5-5,many,15,TRBJ1-5,TGTGCCAGCAGCTTGGCCGCCAGGGGAGGTCAGCCCCAGCATTTT,CASSLAARGGQPQHF
-,TRBV7-2,-,15,TRBJ1-2,TGTGCCAGCAGCTTAGAGGCGGCAGGACCCTATGGCTACACCTTC,CASSLEAAGPYGYTF
-,TRBV20-1,many,14,TRBJ2-7,TGCAGTGCTAGTGGGCCCTTTAGCTCCTACGAGCAGTACTTC,CSASGPFSSYEQYF
-,TRBV4-3,few,14,TRBJ1-5,TGCGCCAGCAGCCAAGATCAAAGGCGGCAGCCCCAGCATTTT,CASSQDQRRQPQHF
-,TRBV5-1,many,14,TRBJ1-1,TGCGCCAGCAGCGGGCAGGCTATGAACACTGAAGCTTTCTTT,CASSGQAMNTEAFF
-,TRBV2,few,13,TRBJ2-1,TGTGCCAGCAGTTTGGGGAGATCTTATGAGCAGTTCTTC,CASSLGRSYEQFF